The clone carrying this T cell receptor (beta chain) was recorded once. Authors' data handling: Cell counts per sample came from amplifying reference gene primers. Data came from immunoSEQ multiplex PCR; TCRdb stores just in-frame clones and leaves some out. V and J calls and clone size follow that table, whereas D and trimming were derived from the DNA. Here the sample spans fewer than 250,000 clones, roughly 85% being singletons. Germline-derived CDR1 and CDR2 are KGHDR and SFDVKD. The V end lost 4 bases, the J end lost 9 bases, and 12 bases lay between the germline ends. CDR3 length: 14 amino acids. The study drew participants aged about 18 to 95 years from approximately 25 US areas. Exposed enrollees had met someone with a PCR-confirmed or clinician-diagnosed COVID-19 case at some point within the 2 weeks before study entry. The data were taken from a study of blood T cell repertoires in COVID-19.

The source is a woman between 50 and 59 years old who had been exposed to COVID-19. Sequences were obtained from PBMCs or T cells enriched from blood (not recorded which). The chain has TRBV24-1 and TRBJ1-6, with D tentatively TRBD1 (6 bases). The CDR3, as DNA: TGTGCCACCAGTGAATCTCGGGACACTTCACCCCTCCACTTT. Translating gives CATSESRDTSPLHF.